The 31 T cell receptor beta chains below come from one sample, sequenced in a study of graft-versus-host responses after intestinal transplantation (dated by TCRdb to 2020 to 2023). The method was the immunoSEQ multiplex PCR assay. This immuneACCESS table, as held by TCRdb, lists in-frame sequences with V and J called but not all clones. Of the missing ones, under half trace to an unresolved V gene in checked studies; the others have no known cause. The sample table holds some 90,000 clones, of which 92% were seen once. The ten largest clones represent about 0.28% of the sample. For these TCRs, the target antigens are not known. The intended sense of this specimen's time point label: cells obtained before transplantation from donor or recipient. Sequenced here: unstimulated CD4+ T cells sorted from spleen or lymph node cells, sampled before intestinal transplant. The receptors shown here come from a human donor who received an intestinal transplant.

This chain links TRBV2 with TRBJ1-6, with TRBD1 identical over 7 bases. V lost 6 bases, J lost 6 bases, and 5 bases stayed unmatched. The CDR3 totals 14 residues. CDR1 and CDR2 from the germline V gene are SNHLY and FYNNEI. CDR3 in DNA: TGTGCCAGCAGGGTAGACAGGGTTAATTCACCCCTCCACTTT. Its translation is CASRVDRVNSPLHF.

This rearrangement joins TRBV28 to TRBJ2-5; D gene ambiguous. Trimming removed 3 bases from V and 2 bases from J, with 13 bases in between. The CDR3 length is 15 residues. Germline values: CDR1 MDHEN, CDR2 SYDVKM. The CDR3 is CASSFHSAGQETQYF. The CDR3 region has the DNA TGTGCCAGCAGTTTCCACAGCGCAGGTCAAGAGACCCAGTACTTC.

Points on this clone: Germline is not matched at one junction end, which may reflect a read error. V and J are TRBV6-5 and TRBJ2-7, with 10 nucleotides matching TRBD1. The CDR3 is 14 amino acids. The germline V gene has CDR1 MNHEY and CDR2 SVGAGI. CDR3 bases: TGTGCCAGCAGTTCGAGCCGGGACAGGGGTGTTTCGGACTTC. As protein: CASSSSRDRGVSDF.

This chain uses TRBV28 with TRBJ2-3; D not resolved. V was cut by 5 bases and J by 0 bases, with 12 bases left in between. CDR1 is MDHEN, CDR2 SYDVKM, per germline. The CDR3 has 15 amino acids. CDR3 DNA sequence: TGTGCCAGCAGTGGTAGGTTGATGAGCACAGATACGCAGTATTTT. Its translation is CASSGRLMSTDTQYF.

This chain joins TRBV7-2 and TRBJ1-5, with D possibly being TRBD1 (5 bases). Germline lookup yields CDR1 SGHTA and CDR2 FQGNSA. The CDR3 contains 16 residues. The ends were cut back, 1 base at V and 6 bases at J, with 16 bases in the middle. Written as DNA, the CDR3 is TGTGCCAGCAGCTTAGTAGTGGGAAGGGGTAGTCAGCCCCAGCATTTT. The encoded protein is CASSLVVGRGSQPQHF.

The rearrangement links TRBV12-2 to TRBJ2-5; the table's D call, TRBD2, has no DNA check behind it. TRBV12-2 is annotated as a pseudogene. CDR3 size: 17 residues. The CDR3 region is CASRLGLAGPSRWTQYF. The CDR3 DNA follows: TGTGCAAGTCGCTTAGGACTAGCGGGGCCTTCTCGGTGGACCCAGTACTTC.

The gene calls are TRBV25-1 and TRBJ2-3; no definite D call. This CDR3 has 13 amino acids. CDR1 and CDR2 from the germline V gene are MGHDK and SYGVNS. V lost 1 base to trimming and J lost 12 bases, with 14 bases between them. CDR3 region: CASSEWPDLHQYF. DNA of the CDR3: TGTGCCAGCAGTGAATGGCCGGATCTGCACCAGTATTTT.

The chain couples TRBV10-1 to TRBJ1-6; 7 nucleotides match TRBD1. The CDR3 covers 15 residues. V gave up 6 bases and J gave up 5 bases; unmatched junction bases: 7. The V gene's germline CDR1 is WNHNN and CDR2 SYGVQD (reference sequence). The CDR3 bases are TGCGCCAGCAGCCTCGACAGGGCTAATAATTCACCCCTCCACTTT. Encoded protein: CASSLDRANNSPLHF.

The chain couples TRBV10-3 to TRBJ2-5; TRBD2 matches 16 bases. CDR3 length equals 17 residues. The trim removed 5 bases at V and 4 bases at J, leaving 7 bases unmatched. Germline CDR1 and CDR2: ENHRY and SYGVKD. The CDR3 spells CAISPEGLAGGPETQYF. CDR3 in DNA: TGTGCCATCAGTCCAGAGGGACTAGCGGGAGGGCCAGAGACCCAGTACTTC.

In this sample, this clone turned up once. The V and J genes are TRBV5-1 and TRBJ2-7; D call uncertain. This CDR3 is 12 amino acids long. The germline V gene encodes CDR1 SGHRS and CDR2 YFSETQ. Trimming cost V 3 bases and J 3 bases, with 7 bases left between them. In DNA form, the CDR3 reads TGCGCCAGCAGCTCAGACGGCTACGAGCAGTACTTC. Translating gives CASSSDGYEQYF.

This clone was observed a few times. The chain recombines TRBV7-9 with TRBJ1-2; 8 positions agree with TRBD1. After removal of 6 bases from V and 4 bases from J, the junction contained 10 bases not matched to a gene. Germline CDR1 SEHNR, CDR2 FQNEAQ (reference sequence). This CDR3 spans 15 amino acids. The CDR3 loop reads CASSSLGQGGYGYTF. CDR3 DNA: TGTGCCAGCAGTTCTCTCGGACAGGGTGGCTATGGCTACACCTTC.

The chain recombines TRBV2 with TRBJ2-5; 10 nucleotides agree with TRBD2. Germline CDR1 reads SNHLY; CDR2 reads FYNNEI. The CDR3 has 16 amino acids. The junction had 11 bases not matched to a gene; V was cut back by 6 bases and J by 4 bases. CDR3 nucleotide sequence: TGTGCCAGCAGAAGAGCGATAGCGGGGGGCAGAGAGACCCAGTACTTC. Translating it yields CASRRAIAGGRETQYF.

CDR3 DNA sequence: TGCGCCAGCAGCTTGGAGGGCAGGGGGAACACAGATACGCAGTATTTT. Amino acids: CASSLEGRGNTDTQYF. The chain couples TRBV5-1 to TRBJ2-3; 7 nucleotides align to TRBD1. The V gene end was trimmed by 0 bases and the J gene end by 2 bases; junction bases not matched to a gene: 6. The germline gives CDR1 SGHRS, CDR2 YFSETQ. This CDR3 comprises 16 residues.

This clone was seen only once. The chain combines TRBV27 with TRBJ1-5, with D unclear. V was clipped by 5 bases and J by 3 bases, with 17 bases between them. This CDR3 has 16 residues. From germline, CDR1 is MNHEY and CDR2 SMNVEV (reference sequence). The CDR3 nucleotides are TGTGCCAGCAGTCCCGGATGGGCTTTTCCCAATCAGCCCCAGCATTTT. This codes for CASSPGWAFPNQPQHF.

The chain is built from TRBV18 and TRBJ2-5; 7 nucleotides align to TRBD2. Germline V gene sequence: CDR1 KGHSH, CDR2 LQKENI. The V gene end was trimmed by 3 bases and the J gene end by 1 base; junction bases not matched to a gene: 5. This CDR3 spans 15 amino acids. CDR3: CASSPSSGVQETQYF. The CDR3 DNA is TGTGCCAGCTCACCTTCTAGCGGAGTCCAAGAGACCCAGTACTTC.

This chain uses TRBV18 with TRBJ1-5; 7 bases line up with TRBD1. CDR1 and CDR2 (germline): KGHSH, LQKENI. V shed 3 bases and J 0 bases; nucleotides not matched to a gene: 8. The CDR3 extends over 17 amino acids. As DNA, the CDR3 is TGTGCCAGCTCACCGCAAAGGGACAGACTTAGCAATCAGCCCCAGCATTTT. Translation gives CASSPQRDRLSNQPQHF.

CDR3 sequence reads: CASSLSVEWTGRTDTQYF. The CDR3 bases are TGTGCCAGCAGCTTAAGCGTCGAATGGACAGGGAGAACAGATACGCAGTATTTT. The gene calls are TRBV7-9 and TRBJ2-3, with TRBD1 identical over 8 bases. This CDR3 comprises 18 residues. Germline loops: CDR1 SEHNR, CDR2 FQNEAQ (reference sequence). V shed 2 bases, J shed 3 bases, and the junction held 13 bases outside the gene matches.

The chain couples TRBV9 to TRBJ2-2; 8 bases align to TRBD2. In germline, CDR1 is SGDLS, CDR2 YYNGEE. After removal of 2 bases from V and 2 bases from J, the junction contained 2 bases not matched to a gene. The CDR3 runs 15 residues. The chain's CDR3 is CASSVSGVNTGELFF. In nucleotides, the CDR3 is TGTGCCAGCAGCGTTAGCGGGGTTAACACCGGGGAGCTGTTTTTT.

The CDR3 sequence is CASGLERGRGMGNYGYTF. The CDR3 nucleotides are TGTGCTAGTGGTTTGGAGAGGGGCAGGGGAATGGGTAACTATGGCTACACCTTC. V is TRBV12-5 and J is TRBJ1-2, with D maybe TRBD1 (6 bases). CDR1 and CDR2 from the germline V gene are LGHNT and FRNRAP. The CDR3 contains 18 residues. Trimming cost V 1 base and J 1 base, with 19 bases left between them. The full variable domain, with the rest looked up from reference TRBV12-5 and TRBJ1-2, is DARVTQTPRHKVTEMGQEVTMRCQPILGHNTVFWYRQTMMQGLELLAYFRNRAPLDDSGMPKDRFSAEMPDATLATLKIQPSEPRDSAVYFCASGLERGRGMGNYGYTFGSGTRLTVV.

The V and J genes are TRBV6-1 and TRBJ1-4; D gene uncertain. The V and J ends lost 3 bases and 4 bases respectively, with 15 bases between them. The germline V gene has CDR1 MNHNS and CDR2 SASEGT. This CDR3 spans 16 amino acids. Written as DNA, the CDR3 is TGTGCCAGCAGTGAGGGATGGGGAGGCGTTAATGAAAAACTGTTTTTT. It is translated as CASSEGWGGVNEKLFF.

CDR3 amino acids: CAISESETRPEKLFF. As DNA, the CDR3 is TGTGCCATCAGTGAGTCGGAGACGCGCCCTGAAAAACTGTTTTTT. The J gene is TRBJ1-4, the V gene TRBV10-3, with no clear D. In germline, CDR1 is ENHRY, CDR2 SYGVKD. With 0 bases removed from V and 7 bases from J, the gap between germline ends came to 12 bases. The CDR3 spans 15 residues.

This chain links TRBV5-1 with TRBJ2-7, with D perhaps matching TRBD1 or TRBD2 (7 bases each). This CDR3 spans 17 amino acids. The ends were cut back, 3 bases at V and 1 base at J, with 20 bases in the middle. CDR1 and CDR2 (germline): SGHRS, YFSETQ. Written as DNA, the CDR3 is TGCGCCAGCAGCTGGGCAGGGGGAGGGGGTGATTCCTACGAGCAGTACTTC. Translating it yields CASSWAGGGGDSYEQYF.

The chain employs TRBV5-1 and TRBJ2-5; D gene ambiguous. Per the germline V gene, CDR1 is SGHRS and CDR2 is YFSETQ. Between the trimmed V and J ends, which lost 3 bases and 2 bases, there was a span of 5 bases. This CDR3 has 12 amino acids. The chain's CDR3 is CASSSPQETQYF. CDR3 in DNA: TGCGCCAGCAGCTCCCCACAAGAGACCCAGTACTTC. The complete variable domain, with remaining parts taken from reference TRBV5-1 and TRBJ2-5, reads KAGVTQTPRYLIKTRGQQVTLSCSPISGHRSVSWYQQTPGQGLQFLFEYFSETQRNKGNFPGRFSGRQFSNSRSEMNVSTLELGDSALYLCASSSPQETQYFGPGTRLLVL.

The rearrangement links TRBV10-2 to TRBJ2-1; 11 positions agree with TRBD2. Germline-derived CDR1 and CDR2 are WSHSY and SAAADI. The CDR3 consists of 16 residues. V lost 4 bases and J lost 0; bases outside the gene matches: 2. CDR3 coding DNA: TGCGCCAGCAGTGCTGGGACTAGCGGCTCCTACAATGAGCAGTTCTTC. Translated: CASSAGTSGSYNEQFF.

The chain carries TRBV7-2 and TRBJ1-2; D possibly corresponds to TRBD1 (6 bases). V lost 4 bases and J 5 bases, leaving 14 bases between the germline ends. CDR3 length equals 14 residues. CDR1 SGHTA and CDR2 FQGNSA come from the germline V gene. The CDR3, as DNA: TGTGCCAGCAGCTCCTCAGGGGCCTCTTATGGCTACACCTTC. It is translated as CASSSSGASYGYTF. The full variable domain, rest sourced from reference TRBV7-2 and TRBJ1-2, is GAGVSQSPSNKVTEKGKDVELRCDPISGHTALYWYRQSLGQGLEFLIYFQGNSAPDKSGLPSDRFSAERTGGSVSTLTIQRTQQEDSAVYLCASSSSGASYGYTFGSGTRLTVV.

The chain carries TRBV18 and TRBJ1-3; D is unclear. Trimming removed 6 bases at V and 8 bases at J, with 11 bases between. Germline values: CDR1 KGHSH, CDR2 LQKENI. CDR3 length: 12 residues. The CDR3 bases are TGTGCCAGCTCCCCGAGTCCGGACACCATATATTTT. Translation: CASSPSPDTIYF.

CDR3 region: CASSPTPPTATNEKLFF. The CDR3 nucleotides read TGTGCCAGCTCACCAACTCCCCCGACAGCAACTAATGAAAAACTGTTTTTT. The gene calls are TRBV18 and TRBJ1-4; D might be TRBD1 (5 bases). The germline V and J ends were trimmed by 2 bases and 0 bases, with 13 bases remaining between them. The CDR3 contains 17 residues. CDR1 is KGHSH, CDR2 LQKENI, per germline.

J is TRBJ1-1 and V is TRBV2; tentatively, D is TRBD1 (5 bases). V lost 7 bases, J lost 2 bases, and 11 bases lay in between. The CDR3 runs 13 residues. Germline loops: CDR1 SNHLY, CDR2 FYNNEI. The chain's CDR3 is CASKGQGNTEAFF. The CDR3 nucleotides read TGTGCCAGCAAGGGGCAGGGCAACACTGAAGCTTTCTTT.

This sequence joins TRBV4-1 and TRBJ1-4; TRBD1 aligns across 9 bases. The CDR3 contains 19 residues. Germline CDR1 is MGHRA and CDR2 is YSYEKL. V shed 1 base and J 4 bases; nucleotides not matched to a gene: 13. For the CDR3, the DNA is TGCGCCAGCAGCCAAGTGGCCCGGGACAGGGTAATAGGTAATGAAAAACTGTTTTTT. Its protein product is CASSQVARDRVIGNEKLFF.

The gene calls are TRBV2 and TRBJ2-1, with 9 nucleotides matching TRBD1. The germline gives CDR1 SNHLY, CDR2 FYNNEI. V gave up 6 bases and J gave up 4 bases; unmatched junction bases: 13. This CDR3 spans 17 amino acids. The CDR3 region is CASSPEPPGQGYNEQFF. The CDR3 DNA sequence: TGTGCCAGCAGCCCCGAGCCCCCGGGACAGGGTTACAATGAGCAGTTCTTC.

A single count supports this clone. The chain carries TRBV30 and TRBJ1-6; D possibly corresponds to TRBD1 (6 bases). CDR1 and CDR2 (germline): GTSNPN, SVGIG (reference sequence). The V gene lost 0 bases and the J gene lost 9 bases, with 9 bases spanning the gap. This CDR3 has 13 residues. The CDR3 bases are TGTGCCTGGAGTGTACAGGGAATTTCACCCCTCCACTTT. Translated: CAWSVQGISPLHF. The full variable domain, completed using reference TRBV30 and TRBJ1-6, is SQTIHQWPATLVQPVGSPLSLECTVEGTSNPNLYWYRQAAGRGLQLLFYSVGIGQISSEVPQNLSASRPQDRQFILSSKKLLLSDSGFYLCAWSVQGISPLHFGNGTRLTVT.